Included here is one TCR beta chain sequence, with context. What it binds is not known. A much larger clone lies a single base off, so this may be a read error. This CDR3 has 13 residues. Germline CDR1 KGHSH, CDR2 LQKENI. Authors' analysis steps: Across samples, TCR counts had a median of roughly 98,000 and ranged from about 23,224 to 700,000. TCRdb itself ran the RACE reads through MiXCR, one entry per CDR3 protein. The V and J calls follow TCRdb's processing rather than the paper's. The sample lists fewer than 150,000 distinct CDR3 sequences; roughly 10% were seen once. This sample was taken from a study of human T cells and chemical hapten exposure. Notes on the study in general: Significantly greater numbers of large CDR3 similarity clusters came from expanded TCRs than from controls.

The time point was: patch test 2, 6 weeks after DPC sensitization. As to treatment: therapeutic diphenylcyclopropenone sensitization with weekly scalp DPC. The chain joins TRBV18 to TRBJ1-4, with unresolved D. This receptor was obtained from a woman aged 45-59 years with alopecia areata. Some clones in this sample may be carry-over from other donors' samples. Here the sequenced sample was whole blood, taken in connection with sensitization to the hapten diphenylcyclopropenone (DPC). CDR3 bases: TGTGCCAGCTCACCAGCAACTAATGGAAAACTGTTTTTT. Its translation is CASSPATNGKLFF.